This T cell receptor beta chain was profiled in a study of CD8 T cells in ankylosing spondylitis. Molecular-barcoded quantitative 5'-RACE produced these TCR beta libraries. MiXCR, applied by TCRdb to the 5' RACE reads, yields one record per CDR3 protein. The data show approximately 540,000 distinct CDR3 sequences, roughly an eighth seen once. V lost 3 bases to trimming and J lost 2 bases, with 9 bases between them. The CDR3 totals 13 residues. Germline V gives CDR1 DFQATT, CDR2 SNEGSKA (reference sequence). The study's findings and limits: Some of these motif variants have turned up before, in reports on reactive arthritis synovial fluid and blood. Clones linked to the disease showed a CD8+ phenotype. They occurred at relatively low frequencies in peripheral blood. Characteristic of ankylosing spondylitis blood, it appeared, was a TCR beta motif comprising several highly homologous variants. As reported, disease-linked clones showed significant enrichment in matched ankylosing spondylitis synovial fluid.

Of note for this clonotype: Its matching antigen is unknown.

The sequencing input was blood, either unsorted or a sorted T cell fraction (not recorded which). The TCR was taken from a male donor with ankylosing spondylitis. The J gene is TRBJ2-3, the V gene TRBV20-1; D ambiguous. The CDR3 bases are TGCAGTGCTAGCGGCTTCCTCACAGATACGCAGTATTTT. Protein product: CSASGFLTDTQYF.